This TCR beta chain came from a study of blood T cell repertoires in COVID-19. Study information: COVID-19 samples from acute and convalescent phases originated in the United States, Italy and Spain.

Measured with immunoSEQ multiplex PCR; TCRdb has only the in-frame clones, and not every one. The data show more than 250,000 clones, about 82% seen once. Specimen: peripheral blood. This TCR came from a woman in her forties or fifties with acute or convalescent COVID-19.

The DNA of the CDR3 is TGTGCCAGCAGCTCAATGTCCTACTCTGGAAACACCATATATTTT. Translation: CASSSMSYSGNTIYF. The chain uses TRBV7-2 and TRBJ1-3; D gene ambiguous. V gave up 4 bases and J gave up 0 bases, with 10 bases separating them. The CDR3 has 15 residues. Germline V gene sequence: CDR1 SGHTA, CDR2 FQGNSA.